This TCR beta chain was observed in a study of OX40 agonist ivuxolimab in advanced cancers. Background on the study: Of the patients, three showed partial responses, one with hepatocellular carcinoma and two with cutaneous melanoma.

Data came from immunoSEQ multiplex PCR; TCRdb stores just in-frame clones and leaves some out. The sample shows fewer than 85,000 clones, approximately 83% of them seen only once. Germline V gene data show CDR1 as SGHTA and CDR2 as FQGNSA. This CDR3 comprises 16 residues. Trimming removed 0 bases from V and 7 bases from J; junction bases left unmatched: 8. This clonotype originated in an adult with an advanced solid tumor such as melanoma, head and neck, liver or kidney cancer. The V and J genes are TRBV7-2 and TRBJ2-5; 10 bases align to TRBD1. This specimen consisted of CD4+ or CD8+ T cells sorted from blood, obtained in a trial of the OX40 agonist ivuxolimab. The CDR3 loop reads CASSLAATGGAGTQYF. The CDR3 DNA reads as TGTGCCAGCAGCTTAGCGGCGACAGGGGGCGCGGGGACCCAGTACTTC. Looking up the rest from reference TRBV7-2 and TRBJ2-5 gives the full variable domain: GAGVSQSPSNKVTEKGKDVELRCDPISGHTALYWYRQSLGQGLEFLIYFQGNSAPDKSGLPSDRFSAERTGGSVSTLTIQRTQQEDSAVYLCASSLAATGGAGTQYFGPGTRLLVL.